The rows below give T cell receptor beta chains drawn from one sample of a study of shared clonotypes between healthy human individuals. Produced via immunoSEQ multiplex PCR; TCRdb's table is partial and in-frame only. Among 2 million to 2.5 million clones, 85% to 95% were seen once, and the ten largest hold 0.1% to 0.15%. Sequencing was done on a sample of naive CD4+ T cells sorted from blood. Every receptor here comes from a man aged 18 to 29 in good health. Both conserved end residues are part of each CDR3. A D gene is named only where the DNA matches it firmly. Part of the rows lack a size; the others show once, few, many or a class for expanded clones.

clone size: .; J gene: TRBJ2-7; V gene: TRBV27; D gene: .; CDR3 protein: CASSQYRPTTREQYF; CDR3 DNA: TGTGCCAGCAGTCAGTACAGACCCACTACGAGGGAGCAGTACTTC
clone size: .; J gene: TRBJ2-7; V gene: TRBV2; D gene: TRBD1; CDR3 protein: CASSDLKRGTGQGYRSYEQYF; CDR3 DNA: TGTGCCAGCAGTGATTTGAAAAGGGGGACGGGACAGGGTTATCGCTCCTACGAGCAGTACTTC
clone size: once; J gene: TRBJ2-7; V gene: TRBV7-9; D gene: TRBD1; CDR3 protein: CASSLGTTGTYEQYF; CDR3 DNA: TGTGCCAGCAGCTTAGGGACGACAGGGACCTACGAGCAGTACTTC
clone size: .; J gene: TRBJ1-2; V gene: TRBV5-1; D gene: .; CDR3 protein: CASSSTTTNYGYTF; CDR3 DNA: TGCGCCAGCAGTTCAACGACAACTAACTATGGCTACACCTTC
clone size: .; J gene: TRBJ2-1; V gene: TRBV7-2; D gene: .; CDR3 protein: CASSRRTVRPANEQFF; CDR3 DNA: TGTGCCAGCAGCCGAAGGACTGTTAGACCGGCGAATGAGCAGTTCTTC
clone size: .; J gene: TRBJ2-7; V gene: TRBV7-2; D gene: .; CDR3 protein: CASSLDSSASSYEQYF; CDR3 DNA: TGTGCCAGCAGCTTAGATAGTAGCGCGAGCTCCTACGAGCAGTACTTC
clone size: .; J gene: TRBJ2-5; V gene: TRBV7-2; D gene: .; CDR3 protein: CASSFGQAGTQYF; CDR3 DNA: TGTGCCAGCAGCTTCGGGCAGGCGGGGACCCAGTACTTC
clone size: .; J gene: TRBJ2-7; V gene: TRBV6-1; D gene: .; CDR3 protein: CASRVTGTLSYEQYF; CDR3 DNA: TGTGCCAGCAGGGTTACCGGGACACTTAGCTACGAGCAGTACTTC
clone size: .; J gene: TRBJ1-3; V gene: TRBV2; D gene: .; CDR3 protein: CASRRRFDGNTIYF; CDR3 DNA: TGTGCCAGCAGACGGAGGTTTGATGGAAACACCATATATTTT
clone size: once; J gene: TRBJ1-5; V gene: TRBV9; D gene: .; CDR3 protein: CASSVEGRLGQPQHF; CDR3 DNA: TGTGCCAGCAGCGTTGAAGGGCGGCTCGGGCAGCCCCAGCATTTT
clone size: .; J gene: TRBJ2-5; V gene: TRBV19; D gene: .; CDR3 protein: CASSRGLRETQYF; CDR3 DNA: TGTGCCAGTAGTAGGGGGCTCCGGGAGACCCAGTACTTC
clone size: .; J gene: TRBJ1-1; V gene: TRBV5-4; D gene: TRBD1; CDR3 protein: CASSPTGGFIGNTEAFF; CDR3 DNA: TGTGCCAGCAGCCCGACAGGGGGCTTTATTGGGAACACTGAAGCTTTCTTT
clone size: .; J gene: TRBJ1-1; V gene: TRBV27; D gene: .; CDR3 protein: CASSLSSRITEAFF; CDR3 DNA: TGTGCCAGCAGTTTATCTTCCCGCATCACTGAAGCTTTCTTT
clone size: .; J gene: TRBJ2-2; V gene: TRBV18; D gene: TRBD1; CDR3 protein: CASSRTGPTGELFF; CDR3 DNA: TGTGCCAGCTCGCGGACAGGGCCCACCGGGGAGCTGTTTTTT
clone size: .; J gene: TRBJ1-5; V gene: TRBV10-3; D gene: TRBD1; CDR3 protein: CAISGQGAIWPQHF; CDR3 DNA: TGTGCCATCAGCGGGCAGGGGGCTATTTGGCCCCAGCATTTT
clone size: once; J gene: TRBJ2-7; V gene: TRBV18; D gene: TRBD1; CDR3 protein: CASSSGTVYEQYF; CDR3 DNA: TGTGCCAGCTCATCCGGGACAGTCTACGAGCAGTACTTC
clone size: .; J gene: TRBJ2-7; V gene: TRBV6-1; D gene: .; CDR3 protein: CASSGLVRPPYEQYF; CDR3 DNA: TGTGCCAGCAGTGGACTAGTTAGGCCGCCCTACGAGCAGTACTTC
clone size: .; J gene: TRBJ1-6; V gene: TRBV28; D gene: .; CDR3 protein: CASSPFPPYNSPLHF; CDR3 DNA: TGTGCCAGCAGTCCCTTTCCCCCCTATAATTCACCCCTCCACTTT
clone size: .; J gene: TRBJ2-5; V gene: TRBV9; D gene: TRBD2; CDR3 protein: CASSPWGGLSSAQETQYF; CDR3 DNA: TGTGCCAGCAGCCCCTGGGGGGGACTTTCCTCTGCCCAAGAGACCCAGTACTTC
clone size: .; J gene: TRBJ2-7; V gene: TRBV29-1; D gene: .; CDR3 protein: CSVEDRPGAYEQYF; CDR3 DNA: TGCAGCGTTGAAGATCGGCCGGGGGCCTACGAGCAGTACTTC
clone size: .; J gene: TRBJ2-1; V gene: TRBV5-6; D gene: TRBD2; CDR3 protein: CASSLLAGYNEQFF; CDR3 DNA: TGTGCCAGCAGCTTACTAGCGGGGTACAATGAGCAGTTCTTC
clone size: .; J gene: TRBJ2-1; V gene: TRBV5-1; D gene: .; CDR3 protein: CASSSDGNNEQFF; CDR3 DNA: TGCGCCAGCAGCTCGGACGGTAACAATGAGCAGTTCTTC
clone size: .; J gene: TRBJ2-3; V gene: TRBV30; D gene: .; CDR3 protein: CAWSVLWGTGTDTQYF; CDR3 DNA: TGTGCCTGGAGTGTGTTGTGGGGGACGGGCACAGATACGCAGTATTTT
clone size: .; J gene: TRBJ2-3; V gene: TRBV27; D gene: .; CDR3 protein: CASSLGQGTDTQYF; CDR3 DNA: TGTGCCAGCAGTTTAGGGCAGGGGACAGATACGCAGTATTTT
clone size: .; J gene: TRBJ2-4; V gene: TRBV27; D gene: .; CDR3 protein: CASSFRGALAKNIQYF; CDR3 DNA: TGTGCCAGCAGTTTTCGCGGGGCGCTAGCCAAAAACATTCAGTACTTC
clone size: .; J gene: TRBJ1-1; V gene: TRBV9; D gene: TRBD1; CDR3 protein: CASSVGQRQGTPTEAFF; CDR3 DNA: TGTGCCAGCAGCGTAGGACAAAGACAGGGGACCCCCACTGAAGCTTTCTTT
clone size: once; J gene: TRBJ2-7; V gene: TRBV20-1; D gene: .; CDR3 protein: CSARVDYEQYF; CDR3 DNA: TGCAGTGCTAGAGTAGACTACGAGCAGTACTTC
clone size: .; J gene: TRBJ2-1; V gene: TRBV20-1; D gene: .; CDR3 protein: CSAVYNEQFF; CDR3 DNA: TGCAGTGCCGTCTACAATGAGCAGTTCTTC
clone size: .; J gene: TRBJ1-6; V gene: TRBV27; D gene: TRBD1; CDR3 protein: CASSRGTGNSPLHF; CDR3 DNA: TGTGCCAGCAGTCGCGGGACAGGGAATTCACCCCTCCACTTT
clone size: .; J gene: TRBJ1-1; V gene: TRBV7-2; D gene: .; CDR3 protein: CASSLAENTEAFF; CDR3 DNA: TGTGCCAGCAGCTTAGCGGAGAACACTGAAGCTTTCTTT
clone size: .; J gene: TRBJ1-5; V gene: TRBV7-2; D gene: .; CDR3 protein: CASSLGPASNQPQHF; CDR3 DNA: TGTGCCAGCAGCTTAGGACCAGCTAGCAATCAGCCCCAGCATTTT
clone size: .; J gene: TRBJ1-5; V gene: TRBV7-8; D gene: TRBD1; CDR3 protein: CASSLGTGVQPQHF; CDR3 DNA: TGTGCCAGCAGCTTAGGGACAGGGGTCCAGCCCCAGCATTTT
clone size: .; J gene: TRBJ1-1; V gene: TRBV9; D gene: .; CDR3 protein: CASSVGEGVTTEAFF; CDR3 DNA: TGTGCCAGCAGCGTGGGTGAGGGGGTTACCACTGAAGCTTTCTTT
clone size: once; J gene: TRBJ1-6; V gene: TRBV6-5; D gene: TRBD1; CDR3 protein: CASSYTPGTGVSPLHF; CDR3 DNA: TGTGCCAGCAGTTATACACCCGGGACAGGGGTATCACCCCTCCACTTT
clone size: .; J gene: TRBJ1-2; V gene: TRBV9; D gene: TRBD1; CDR3 protein: CASDGGQGLFPHGYTF; CDR3 DNA: TGTGCCAGCGACGGAGGACAGGGACTGTTTCCCCATGGCTACACCTTC
clone size: once; J gene: TRBJ2-7; V gene: TRBV7-2; D gene: TRBD2; CDR3 protein: CASSLGPSGSYEQYF; CDR3 DNA: TGTGCCAGCAGCTTAGGTCCTAGCGGCTCCTACGAGCAGTACTTC
clone size: .; J gene: TRBJ1-6; V gene: TRBV6-6; D gene: .; CDR3 protein: CASTDGARVNSPLHF; CDR3 DNA: TGTGCCAGCACGGACGGGGCCCGAGTTAATTCACCCCTCCACTTT
clone size: .; J gene: TRBJ2-7; V gene: TRBV7-2; D gene: .; CDR3 protein: CASSHPPGVYEQYF; CDR3 DNA: TGTGCCAGCAGCCACCCGCCGGGGGTCTACGAGCAGTACTTC
clone size: .; J gene: TRBJ1-2; V gene: TRBV30; D gene: .; CDR3 protein: CAWSRRRGLTYGYTF; CDR3 DNA: TGTGCCTGGAGTAGGCGGCGTGGGCTTACCTATGGCTACACCTTC
clone size: .; J gene: TRBJ2-5; V gene: TRBV7-8; D gene: TRBD2; CDR3 protein: CASSQKMGLARTQETQYF; CDR3 DNA: TGTGCCAGCAGCCAAAAGATGGGACTAGCCAGAACCCAAGAGACCCAGTACTTC
clone size: .; J gene: TRBJ2-7; V gene: TRBV29-1; D gene: .; CDR3 protein: CSVGRGASYEQYF; CDR3 DNA: TGCAGCGTTGGTAGGGGAGCGTCCTACGAGCAGTACTTC
clone size: .; J gene: TRBJ2-3; V gene: TRBV7-9; D gene: TRBD2; CDR3 protein: CASSSTSVIRPDTQYF; CDR3 DNA: TGTGCCAGCAGCTCCACTAGCGTCATTCGCCCAGATACGCAGTATTTT
clone size: .; J gene: TRBJ1-2; V gene: TRBV14; D gene: TRBD1; CDR3 protein: CASSRPGAGGGYTF; CDR3 DNA: TGTGCCAGCAGCCGGCCCGGGGCAGGGGGCGGCTACACCTTC
clone size: .; J gene: TRBJ1-3; V gene: TRBV2; D gene: TRBD1; CDR3 protein: CASSLLVGQGGSGNTIYF; CDR3 DNA: TGTGCCAGCAGTCTATTGGTGGGACAGGGCGGCTCTGGAAACACCATATATTTT
clone size: .; J gene: TRBJ1-4; V gene: TRBV11-2; D gene: .; CDR3 protein: CASSLDGGYNEKLFF; CDR3 DNA: TGTGCCAGCAGCTTAGATGGGGGCTATAATGAAAAACTGTTTTTT
clone size: .; J gene: TRBJ2-7; V gene: TRBV5-1; D gene: TRBD1; CDR3 protein: CASSYSGTGGRSYEQYF; CDR3 DNA: TGCGCCAGCAGCTACTCCGGGACAGGGGGCCGAAGCTACGAGCAGTACTTC
clone size: .; J gene: TRBJ2-3; V gene: TRBV30; D gene: .; CDR3 protein: CAWSVRRGVDTQYF; CDR3 DNA: TGTGCCTGGAGTGTACGAAGGGGCGTAGATACGCAGTATTTT
clone size: .; J gene: TRBJ1-1; V gene: TRBV6-1; D gene: .; CDR3 protein: CATLQGRNTEAFF; CDR3 DNA: TGTGCCACCTTACAGGGTAGGAACACTGAAGCTTTCTTT
clone size: .; J gene: TRBJ2-7; V gene: TRBV18; D gene: .; CDR3 protein: CASSPLQGTSYEQYF; CDR3 DNA: TGTGCCAGCTCACCACTCCAGGGTACGTCGTACGAGCAGTACTTC
clone size: .; J gene: TRBJ2-3; V gene: TRBV11-2; D gene: .; CDR3 protein: CASSLRAASTDTQYF; CDR3 DNA: TGTGCCAGCAGCTTAAGAGCGGCTAGCACAGATACGCAGTATTTT
clone size: .; J gene: TRBJ1-4; V gene: TRBV7-9; D gene: TRBD1; CDR3 protein: CASSLRDRDQEKLFF; CDR3 DNA: TGTGCCAGCAGCCTCCGGGACAGGGACCAAGAAAAACTGTTTTTT
clone size: .; J gene: TRBJ1-1; V gene: TRBV6-1; D gene: .; CDR3 protein: CASIAGSKTEAFF; CDR3 DNA: TGTGCCAGCATCGCAGGGTCGAAAACTGAAGCTTTCTTT
clone size: .; J gene: TRBJ2-3; V gene: TRBV4-3; D gene: .; CDR3 protein: CASSQVLQRSTDTQYF; CDR3 DNA: TGCGCCAGCAGCCAAGTGCTCCAGCGTAGCACAGATACGCAGTATTTT